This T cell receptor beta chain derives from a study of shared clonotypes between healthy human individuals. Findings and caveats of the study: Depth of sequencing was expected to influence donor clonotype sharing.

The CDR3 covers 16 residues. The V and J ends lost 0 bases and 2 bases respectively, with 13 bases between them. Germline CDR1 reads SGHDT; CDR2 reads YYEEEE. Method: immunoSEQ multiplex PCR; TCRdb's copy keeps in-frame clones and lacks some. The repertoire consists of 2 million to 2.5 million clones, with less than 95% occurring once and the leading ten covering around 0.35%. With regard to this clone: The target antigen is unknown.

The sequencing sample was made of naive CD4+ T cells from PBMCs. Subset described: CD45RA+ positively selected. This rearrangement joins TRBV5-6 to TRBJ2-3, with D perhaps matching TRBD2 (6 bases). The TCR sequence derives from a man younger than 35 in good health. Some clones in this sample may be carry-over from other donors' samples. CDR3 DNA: TGTGCCAGCAGCTTGGCCCCCGGGAGAGACACAGATACGCAGTATTTT. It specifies CASSLAPGRDTDTQYF. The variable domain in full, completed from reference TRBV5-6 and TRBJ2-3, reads DAGVTQSPTHLIKTRGQQVTLRCSPKSGHDTVSWYQQALGQGPQFIFQYYEEEERQRGNFPDRFSGHQFPNYSSELNVNALLLGDSALYLCASSLAPGRDTDTQYFGPGTRLTVL.